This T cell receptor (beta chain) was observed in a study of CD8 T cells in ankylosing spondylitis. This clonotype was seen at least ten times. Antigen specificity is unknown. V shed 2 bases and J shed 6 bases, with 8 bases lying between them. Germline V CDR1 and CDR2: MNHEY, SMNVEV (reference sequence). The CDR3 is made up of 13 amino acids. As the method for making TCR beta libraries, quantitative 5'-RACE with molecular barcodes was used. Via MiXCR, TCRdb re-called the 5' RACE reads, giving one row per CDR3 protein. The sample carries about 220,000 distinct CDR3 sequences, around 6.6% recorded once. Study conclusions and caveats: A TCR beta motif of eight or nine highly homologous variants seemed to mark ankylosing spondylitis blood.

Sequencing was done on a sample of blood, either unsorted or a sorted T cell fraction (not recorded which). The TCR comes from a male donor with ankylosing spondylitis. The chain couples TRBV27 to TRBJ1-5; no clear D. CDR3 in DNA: TGTGCCAGCAGTTTAGTAAGGGCTCAGCCCCAGCATTTT. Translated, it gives CASSLVRAQPQHF.